The clone carrying this T cell receptor (beta chain) was detected a few times. Its antigen is undetermined. Arm-PCR with iRepertoire HTBI primers amplified the CDR3 regions for these TCR beta libraries. Using its own MiXCR run on the multiplex PCR reads, TCRdb lists one record per CDR3 protein. The table shows over 500,000 distinct CDR3 sequences, with about 15% occurring only once. CDR3 length: 16 residues. Germline loops: CDR1 LGHDT, CDR2 YNNKEL (reference sequence). Trimming shortened V by 2 bases and J by 3 bases, and 16 bases separated the two germline ends. The data were taken from a study of regulatory T cells in long-lasting Graves disease. Study-level points and caveats: Newly diagnosed disease favored TRBV20-1 and TRBJ2-1 over persistent disease.

Time point defined: newly diagnosed GD, antithyroid drugs for less than 3 months. The TCR library was prepared using RNA isolated from PBMCs. These same data were also listed under a study on T cells in Graves' hyperthyroidism and ophthalmopathy. This second study notes: Most thyroid clonotypes expanded above 0.001 appeared in blood too.

The TCR originated in a woman aged 25 to 45 with Graves disease. The chain is built from TRBV3-1 and TRBJ1-1, with TRBD1 as a possible D gene (5 bases). The source was peripheral blood mononuclear cells (PBMCs), collected at new diagnosis, from a patient treated with antithyroid drugs. In nucleotides, the CDR3 is TGTGCCAGCAGCCAAAGTGGACGGGGCTGGGACACTGAAGCTTTCTTT. It translates to CASSQSGRGWDTEAFF.